The 26 T cell receptor beta chains presented below share a single source sample, sequenced in a study of T cells after yellow fever vaccination. MiXCR, applied by TCRdb to the 5' RACE reads, yields one record per CDR3 protein. The profile shows around 300,000 distinct CDR3 sequences, over 3.5% of them singletons. This sample comprised PBMCs, obtained 5 days after the yellow fever booster vaccination. These receptor sequences come from a man in his late teens or twenties who received the YFV17D yellow fever vaccine.

The rearrangement uses TRBV11-2 and TRBJ2-3; D unclear. Germline V lookup: CDR1 SGHAT, CDR2 FQNNGV. This CDR3 region has 11 residues. Trimming left V 8 bases short and J 9 bases short, with 12 bases between. CDR3 bases: TGTGCCAGCGGAATATTTGACACGCAGTATTTT. The encoded protein is CASGIFDTQYF.

This clonotype showed up many times. This chain uses TRBV5-1 with TRBJ2-7, with 7 positions matching TRBD2. The junction had 4 bases not matched to a gene; V was cut back by 0 bases and J by 1 base. Germline values: CDR1 SGHRS, CDR2 YFSETQ. This CDR3 spans 15 amino acids. CDR3 coding DNA: TGCGCCAGCAGCTTGGTGGGGGGGAAGTCCTACGAGCAGTACTTC. The encoded protein is CASSLVGGKSYEQYF.

This clonotype was recorded a few times. J is TRBJ2-5 and V is TRBV28; 12 bases are a match to TRBD2. The J segment lost 14 bases and the V segment lost 6 bases, leaving 10 bases of the junction unmatched. The CDR3 covers 13 residues. Looked up from germline, CDR1 is MDHEN and CDR2 is SYDVKM. The CDR3 here is CASSLGTSGFQYF. CDR3 coding DNA: TGTGCCAGCAGCCTCGGGACTAGCGGGTTCCAATACTTC.

There are many counts of this clonotype. The chain has TRBV29-1 and TRBJ2-1; D may be TRBD2 (7 bases). The CDR3 sequence is 12 residues long. V dropped 7 bases and J dropped 9 bases, with 16 bases sitting between them. Germline V gene sequence: CDR1 SQVTM, CDR2 ANQGSEA. This CDR3 reads CSAPQRGGEQFF. In DNA, the CDR3 is TGCAGCGCCCCACAAAGGGGGGGTGAGCAGTTCTTC.

The V and J genes are TRBV11-1 and TRBJ2-7; no firm D call. CDR1 and CDR2 from the germline V gene are SGHAT and FQDESV (reference sequence). Trimming took 7 bases from V and 6 from J, leaving 22 bases between them. The CDR3 is 15 residues long. CDR3 sequence (DNA): TGTGCCAGCACCCATTGGGTAGATAACGTCGGCGAGCAGTACTTC. It is translated as CASTHWVDNVGEQYF. Variable domain in full (rest from reference TRBV11-1 and TRBJ2-7): EAEVAQSPRYKITEKSQAVAFWCDPISGHATLYWYRQILGQGPELLVQFQDESVVDDSQLPKDRFSAERLKGVDSTLKIQPAELGDSAMYLCASTHWVDNVGEQYFGPGTRLTVT.

This clonotype was counted at least ten times. The chain uses TRBV7-3 and TRBJ2-2; TRBD2 matches at 8 bases. V lost 5 bases, J lost 5 bases, and 7 bases stayed unmatched. This CDR3 is 15 amino acids long. Germline V lookup: CDR1 SGHTA, CDR2 FQGTGA. The CDR3 protein is CASSSAGGRTGELFF. The CDR3 DNA is TGTGCCAGCAGCAGCGCGGGGGGTAGGACCGGGGAGCTGTTTTTT. Supplemented by reference TRBV7-3 and TRBJ2-2, the full variable domain reads GAGVSQTPSNKVTEKGKYVELRCDPISGHTALYWYRQSLGQGPEFLIYFQGTGAADDSGLPNDRFFAVRPEGSVSTLKIQRTERGDSAVYLCASSSAGGRTGELFFGEGSRLTVL.

This clonotype was detected ten times or more. The DNA for the CDR3 is TGTGCCAGCAGCTTGGCCCTGGGGGACATTCAGTACTTC. Translating gives CASSLALGDIQYF. The V and J genes are TRBV5-4 and TRBJ2-4; either TRBD1 or TRBD2 may fit D (5 bases each). The CDR3 contains 13 residues. Germline values: CDR1 SGHNT, CDR2 YYREEE (reference sequence). V dropped 0 bases and J dropped 8 bases, with 9 bases sitting between them.

Only a few counts were recorded for this clonotype. V gene TRBV6-5 combines with J gene TRBJ2-1; the match to TRBD1 covers 8 bases. CDR3 size: 14 residues. CDR1 is MNHEY and CDR2 is SVGAGI in the germline V gene. Trimming at V came to 6 bases and at J to 7 bases, leaving 8 bases not matched to a gene. CDR3 amino acids: CASSTQGAGNEQFF. CDR3 nucleotides: TGTGCCAGCAGCACGCAGGGGGCCGGTAATGAGCAGTTCTTC.

This clonotype was seen repeatedly, ten times or more. The chain joins TRBV3-1 to TRBJ2-5, with D unresolved. The CDR3 covers 13 residues. Trimming shortened V by 4 bases and J by 0 bases, and 6 bases separated the two germline ends. Looked up from germline, CDR1 is LGHDT and CDR2 is YNNKEL (reference sequence). Written as DNA, the CDR3 is TGTGCCAGCAGCCTCACTCACCAAGAGACCCAGTACTTC. Translating it yields CASSLTHQETQYF.

Many counts were recorded for this clonotype. The chain couples TRBV7-2 to TRBJ2-5; TRBD2 matches 10 bases. Germline V CDR1 and CDR2: SGHTA, FQGNSA. There are 15 residues in the CDR3. V lost 5 bases, J lost 4 bases, and 7 bases stayed unmatched. As DNA, the CDR3 is TGTGCCAGCAGCCCCCAGCGGGGGGGCGGAGAGACCCAGTACTTC. Translating gives CASSPQRGGGETQYF.

J is TRBJ1-1 and V is TRBV5-5; D is ambiguous. V was cut by 7 bases and J by 2 bases, with 15 bases left in between. This CDR3 comprises 14 residues. Germline values: CDR1 SGHKS, CDR2 YYEKEE (reference sequence). The CDR3 nucleotides read TGTGCCAGCGAGGCGGTCTTTTTCAACACTGAAGCTTTCTTT. Protein product: CASEAVFFNTEAFF.

This clonotype was seen ten or more times. This sequence joins TRBV7-8 and TRBJ2-1, with 12 bases aligning to TRBD1. The germline CDR1 and CDR2 sequences are SGHVS and FQNEAQ. The length of the CDR3 is 15 residues. V was pared by 8 bases and J by 2 bases, with 4 bases of the junction left unmatched. CDR3 sequence: CASCRDRGPYNEQFF. The CDR3 DNA reads as TGTGCCAGCTGCCGGGACAGGGGGCCCTACAATGAGCAGTTCTTC.

This clonotype was observed a handful of times. J is TRBJ1-1 and V is TRBV12-3 or TRBV12-4; D uncertain. The V and J ends lost 4 bases and 6 bases respectively, with 15 bases between them. The CDR3 extends over 14 amino acids. CDR3 protein: CASSWASPRAEAFF. As DNA, the CDR3 is TGTGCCAGCAGTTGGGCCTCCCCTCGGGCTGAAGCTTTCTTT.

At least ten counts were recorded for this clonotype. The chain is built from TRBV4-3 and TRBJ2-3; 10 bases line up with TRBD2. CDR1 LGHNA and CDR2 YSLEER come from the germline V gene. With 1 base clipped from V and 5 bases from J, the junction kept 0 bases outside the gene matches. The CDR3 sequence is 14 residues long. The DNA of the CDR3 is TGCGCCAGCAGCCAAGCTAGCGGGGGAGATACGCAGTATTTT. This sequence encodes CASSQASGGDTQYF.

This sequence joins TRBV12-3 or TRBV12-4 and TRBJ2-3, with no clear D. The CDR3 extends over 13 amino acids. Trimming took 3 bases from V and 8 from J, leaving 12 bases between them. Here the CDR3 reads CASSFFSLATQYF. The CDR3 DNA follows: TGTGCCAGCAGTTTCTTTAGTCTCGCTACGCAGTATTTT.

This clonotype has just a few counts. The CDR3 spells CASSPARRYEQYF. The CDR3 DNA follows: TGTGCCAGCAGCCCAGCCCGGCGTTACGAGCAGTACTTC. The rearrangement joins TRBV14 to TRBJ2-7, with D unclear. The germline V gene encodes CDR1 SGHDN and CDR2 FVKESK. V was pared by 4 bases and J by 4 bases, with 11 bases between. CDR3 length: 13 residues.

This clonotype was detected only a few times. The genes are TRBV12-3 or TRBV12-4 and TRBJ2-4; the match to TRBD1 covers 7 bases. The CDR3 is made up of 15 amino acids. With V trimmed by 5 bases and J by 10 bases, 14 bases remained unmatched. The CDR3 spells CASSAGPGQSIIQYF. In nucleotides, the CDR3 is TGTGCCAGCAGTGCCGGCCCGGGACAGTCCATAATTCAGTACTTC.

A few counts support this clonotype. CDR3 loop: CASSYWTADQPQHF. CDR3 coding DNA: TGTGCCAGCAGTTACTGGACTGCAGATCAGCCCCAGCATTTT. This chain joins TRBV6-2 or TRBV6-3 and TRBJ1-5; D is uncertain. V lost 1 base, J lost 5 bases, and 9 bases lay in between. Germline-derived CDR1 and CDR2 are MNHEY and SVGEGT. The CDR3 has 14 amino acids.

There are many counts of this clonotype. CDR3 amino acids: CASSNYRGRGETQYF. CDR3 nucleotide sequence: TGTGCCAGCAGTAACTACAGGGGGCGAGGAGAGACCCAGTACTTC. V gene TRBV11-2 combines with J gene TRBJ2-5, with 9 bases lining up with TRBD1. V dropped 6 bases and J dropped 4; count of bases not matched to a gene: 9. This CDR3 contains 15 residues. Germline V gene lookup returns CDR1 SGHAT and CDR2 FQNNGV.

The V and J genes are TRBV9 and TRBJ2-3; D gene uncertain. Per germline, CDR1 SGDLS and CDR2 YYNGEE. This CDR3 region has 13 residues. Trimming removed 4 bases at V and 2 bases at J, with 8 bases between. The CDR3 DNA is TGTGCCAGCAGCCCCCGCATCACAGATACGCAGTATTTT. It specifies CASSPRITDTQYF.

This clonotype was observed a few times. This chain uses TRBV4-1 with TRBJ2-5; TRBD2 agrees at 12 bases. The CDR3 loop spans 16 amino acids. Trimming cost V 4 bases and J 5 bases; bases outside gene matches: 8. Germline V gene sequence: CDR1 MGHRA, CDR2 YSYEKL. The CDR3 is CASSPGLAGGWETQYF. CDR3 nucleotide sequence: TGCGCCAGCAGCCCCGGCCTAGCGGGGGGGTGGGAGACCCAGTACTTC.

This clonotype was found a few times. The J gene is TRBJ2-3, the V gene TRBV29-1, with a weak D call TRBD1 (5 bases). V lost 6 bases and J lost 4, with 14 bases in between. This CDR3 region has 13 residues. Per germline, CDR1 SQVTM and CDR2 ANQGSEA. The chain's CDR3 is CSVRWGRADTQYF. CDR3 sequence (DNA): TGCAGCGTGCGTTGGGGCAGGGCAGATACGCAGTATTTT.

This clonotype came up a few times. V usage is TRBV6-5 and J usage is TRBJ1-5; D is undetermined. This CDR3 has 12 amino acids. Germline V gives CDR1 MNHEY, CDR2 SVGAGI. V gave up 8 bases and J gave up 4 bases, with 9 bases separating them. The CDR3 loop is CASGPLNQPQHF. Written as DNA, the CDR3 is TGTGCCAGCGGACCTCTAAATCAGCCCCAGCATTTT.

The chain is built from TRBV19 and TRBJ1-2; D might be TRBD1 (6 bases). The CDR3 is 15 amino acids. Trimming cost V 9 bases and J 4 bases, with 21 bases left between them. Looked up from germline, CDR1 is LNHDA and CDR2 is SQIVND (reference sequence). This CDR3 reads CASGFRDTPFYGYTF. The CDR3 DNA reads as TGTGCCAGCGGATTCCGGGACACTCCTTTCTATGGCTACACCTTC.

The sample holds a few counts of this clonotype. The chain couples TRBV20-1 to TRBJ1-5, with D possibly matching TRBD1 (6 bases). Between the trimmed V and J ends, which lost 0 bases and 3 bases, there was a span of 12 bases. CDR1 DFQATT and CDR2 SNEGSKA come from the germline V gene (reference sequence). The CDR3 length is 15 residues. CDR3 nucleotide sequence: TGCAGTGCTAGAGAGGCAGGGGTCCTCAATCAGCCCCAGCATTTT. This sequence encodes CSAREAGVLNQPQHF.

This clonotype was detected a few times. This chain uses TRBV27 with TRBJ1-6, with 7 bases fitting TRBD1. Germline-derived CDR1 and CDR2 are MNHEY and SMNVEV (reference sequence). The CDR3 totals 15 residues. Trimming took 5 bases from V and 7 from J; bases not matched to a gene: 8. This CDR3 reads CASSPTGPINSPLHF. In nucleotides, the CDR3 is TGTGCCAGCAGTCCGACAGGGCCGATAAATTCACCCCTCCACTTT.